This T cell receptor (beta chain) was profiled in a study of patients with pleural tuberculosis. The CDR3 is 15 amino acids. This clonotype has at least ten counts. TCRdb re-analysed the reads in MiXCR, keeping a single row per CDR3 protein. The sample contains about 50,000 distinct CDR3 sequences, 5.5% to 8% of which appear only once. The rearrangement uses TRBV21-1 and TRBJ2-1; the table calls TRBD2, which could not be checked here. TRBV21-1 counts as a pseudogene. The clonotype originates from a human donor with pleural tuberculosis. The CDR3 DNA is TGTGCCAGCAGCAAACTAGCGGGTTTTAACAATGAGCAGTTCTTC. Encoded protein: CASSKLAGFNNEQFF.